Listed here are 16 T cell receptor beta chains from one sample, sequenced in a study of control samples from healthy donors and cancer patients. Measured with immunoSEQ multiplex PCR; TCRdb has only the in-frame clones, and not every one. Counted here are about 120,000 clones, around 93% occurring once; the ten biggest clones make up about 1.9%. Sequencing was carried out using blood. Receptors originate from a woman between 50 and 59 years old in good health.

J is TRBJ1-6 and V is TRBV2; D not certain. CDR3 size: 13 residues. The germline gives CDR1 SNHLY, CDR2 FYNNEI. V was clipped by 7 bases and J by 7 bases, with 11 bases between them. CDR3 DNA: TGTGCCAGCAACTTAGCGGGAAATTCACCCCTCCACTTT. Its translation is CASNLAGNSPLHF.

In DNA, the CDR3 is TGTGCTACCTCCATCGGGACGGCGGAGACCCAGTACTTC. It is translated as CATSIGTAETQYF. V gene TRBV7-7 combines with J gene TRBJ2-5; D tentatively fits TRBD1 or TRBD2 (5 bases each). CDR3 length equals 13 residues. The V gene's germline CDR1 is SSHAT and CDR2 FNYEAQ (reference sequence).

The chain joins TRBV15 to TRBJ1-3; no clear D gene. V lost 2 bases to trimming and J lost 2 bases, with 16 bases between them. This CDR3 region has 17 residues. Germline CDR1 LNHNV, CDR2 YYDKDF (reference sequence). For the CDR3, the DNA is TGTGCCACCAGCAGATTCCGGAGTATCCAGACTGGAAACACCATATATTTT. It specifies CATSRFRSIQTGNTIYF. Using reference TRBV15 and TRBJ1-3 for the parts outside the CDR3, the full variable domain is DAMVIQNPRYQVTQFGKPVTLSCSQTLNHNVMYWYQQKSSQAPKLLFHYYDKDFNNEADTPDNFQSRRPNTSFCFLDIRSPGLGDTAMYLCATSRFRSIQTGNTIYFGEGSWLTVV.

The chain employs TRBV13 and TRBJ2-3; 10 bases match TRBD2. CDR3 length: 19 residues. Germline V gene data show CDR1 as PRHDT and CDR2 as FYEKMQ (reference sequence). The V gene end was trimmed by 4 bases and the J gene end by 0 bases; junction bases not matched to a gene: 13. The CDR3 spells CASSSTGTSEITSTDTQYF. The CDR3 DNA sequence: TGTGCCAGCAGCTCAACCGGGACTAGCGAGATTACTAGCACAGATACGCAGTATTTT.

V gene TRBV5-1 combines with J gene TRBJ2-7; 13 bases map to TRBD2. The CDR3 runs 16 residues. The ends lost 3 bases at V and 5 bases at J; junction bases unmatched: 8. Germline lookup yields CDR1 SGHRS and CDR2 YFSETQ. DNA for the CDR3: TGCGCCAGCAGCTGGAGAGGACTAGCGGGAGCCGACGAGCAGTACTTC. Protein product: CASSWRGLAGADEQYF.

J is TRBJ1-2 and V is TRBV2; D unclear. The CDR3 consists of 15 residues. Germline CDR1 and CDR2: SNHLY and FYNNEI. Trimming left V 6 bases short and J 4 bases short, with 18 bases between. The CDR3 nucleotides read TGTGCCAGCAGCCCCGACCTCTTGCTGACCTATGGCTACACCTTC. Protein: CASSPDLLLTYGYTF.

J is TRBJ1-4 and V is TRBV13, with a possible D match to TRBD1 (6 bases). The CDR3 spans 14 residues. Trimming left V 5 bases short and J 6 bases short, with 13 bases between. The V gene's germline CDR1 is PRHDT and CDR2 FYEKMQ (reference sequence). The CDR3 sequence: CASSNRVSDEKLFF. CDR3 DNA sequence: TGTGCCAGCAGCAACAGGGTGTCGGATGAAAAACTGTTTTTT.

V and J are TRBV21-1 and TRBJ2-2; the table gives TRBD1 as D, unverified against the DNA. TRBV21-1 has pseudogene status. This CDR3 comprises 16 residues. This chain's CDR3 is CASSTRGQVGREELFF. In nucleotides, the CDR3 is TGTGCCAGCAGCACAAGGGGACAGGTGGGGCGTGAGGAGCTGTTTTTT.

In this sample, this clone turned up once. V gene TRBV7-9 combines with J gene TRBJ1-2; D ambiguous. V lost 5 bases and J lost 2, with 18 bases in between. Germline V gene lookup returns CDR1 SEHNR and CDR2 FQNEAQ (reference sequence). This CDR3 has 16 residues. CDR3 bases: TGTGCCAGCAGCGACGACAACCAAAACCCCAACTATGGCTACACCTTC. Translated: CASSDDNQNPNYGYTF.

This chain connects TRBV12-5 to TRBJ1-5; TRBD1 agrees at 11 bases. The junction had 8 bases not matched to a gene; V was cut back by 2 bases and J by 2 bases. The CDR3 consists of 18 residues. In germline, CDR1 is LGHNT, CDR2 FRNRAP. CDR3 DNA sequence: TGTGCTAGTGGTTTGTTCAGGACAGGGGGCGCGGGCAATCAGCCCCAGCATTTT. Translated, it gives CASGLFRTGGAGNQPQHF.

The rearrangement joins TRBV19 to TRBJ2-1; D is ambiguous. Trimming cost V 2 bases and J 0 bases, with 2 bases left between them. The germline CDR1 and CDR2 sequences are LNHDA and SQIVND (reference sequence). The CDR3 length is 13 residues. CDR3 in DNA: TGTGCCAGTAGTATAACCTCCTACAATGAGCAGTTCTTC. It encodes CASSITSYNEQFF.

This clone was observed once. V usage is TRBV2 and J usage is TRBJ1-2, with 7 bases matching TRBD1. In germline, CDR1 is SNHLY, CDR2 FYNNEI. With V trimmed by 6 bases and J by 4 bases, 8 bases remained unmatched. This CDR3 spans 14 amino acids. In nucleotides, the CDR3 is TGTGCCAGCAGCGCCTACAGGACAGGCTATGGCTACACCTTC. This gives the protein CASSAYRTGYGYTF.

This chain uses TRBV5-1 with TRBJ1-2, with 7 bases fitting TRBD1. Germline values: CDR1 SGHRS, CDR2 YFSETQ. V lost 3 bases and J lost 4; bases outside the gene matches: 9. The CDR3 has 15 amino acids. CDR3 sequence: CASSSTLAGGYGYTF. CDR3 coding DNA: TGCGCCAGCAGCTCAACCCTGGCAGGGGGCTATGGCTACACCTTC. Using reference TRBV5-1 and TRBJ1-2 for the parts outside the CDR3, the full variable domain is KAGVTQTPRYLIKTRGQQVTLSCSPISGHRSVSWYQQTPGQGLQFLFEYFSETQRNKGNFPGRFSGRQFSNSRSEMNVSTLELGDSALYLCASSSTLAGGYGYTFGSGTRLTVV.

The CDR3 sequence: CASSPAAGGPGDTQYF. CDR3 sequence (DNA): TGTGCCAGCTCCCCAGCAGCGGGAGGGCCGGGGGATACGCAGTATTTT. The rearrangement uses TRBV18 and TRBJ2-3; the match to TRBD2 covers 10 bases. Germline V gene lookup returns CDR1 KGHSH and CDR2 LQKENI. The J segment lost 6 bases and the V segment lost 6 bases, leaving 12 bases of the junction unmatched. This CDR3 has 16 amino acids.

In its sample, this clone was seen once. An end of the junction differs from the germline gene, which may be a read error. The V call is TRBV7-7, the J call TRBJ2-7; 7 nucleotides line up with TRBD1. Germline CDR1 SSHAT, CDR2 FNYEAQ (reference sequence). This CDR3 comprises 15 residues. The CDR3 nucleotides are TGTGCTAGCAGCTTACTACAGGGGAACGGCTACGAGCAGTACTTC. Translating it yields CASSLLQGNGYEQYF.

The chain recombines TRBV5-4 with TRBJ1-4; D not resolved. Germline V gene data show CDR1 as SGHNT and CDR2 as YYREEE (reference sequence). Trimming removed 0 bases at V and 0 bases at J, with 3 bases between. This CDR3 has 14 amino acids. DNA for the CDR3: TGTGCCAGCAGCTTGGGGGCAACTAATGAAAAACTGTTTTTT. This translates into CASSLGATNEKLFF.